These 19 T cell receptor beta chains came from one sample sequenced in a study of blood T cell repertoires in COVID-19. Clones were sequenced by immunoSEQ multiplex PCR, and TCRdb holds only the in-frame ones, with some missing. The data show a few hundred thousand clones, with around 84% seen just once and about 10% held by the top ten. The source material was peripheral blood. The receptor set was obtained from a woman aged 80 or over with COVID-19, enrolled during active disease.

The V call is TRBV5-1, the J call TRBJ1-1, with TRBD1 matching 9 bases. The germline V gene has CDR1 SGHRS and CDR2 YFSETQ. The J segment lost 5 bases and the V segment lost 4 bases, leaving 12 bases of the junction unmatched. The CDR3 is made up of 16 amino acids. CDR3 coding DNA: TGCGCCAGCAGCCTCTCCACAGGGGGCAGTGAAACTGAAGCTTTCTTT. As protein: CASSLSTGGSETEAFF.

The chain employs TRBV11-2 and TRBJ2-5; tentative D call: TRBD1 (5 bases). Germline V gene sequence: CDR1 SGHAT, CDR2 FQNNGV. The V gene lost 1 base and the J gene lost 0 bases, with 9 bases spanning the gap. The CDR3 is 15 amino acids. CDR3 sequence reads: CASSLGVQDQETQYF. The CDR3 nucleotides are TGTGCCAGCAGCTTAGGTGTACAGGACCAAGAGACCCAGTACTTC.

This clone came up a few times. The chain combines TRBV28 with TRBJ1-5; D uncertain. This CDR3 region has 13 residues. V was clipped by 7 bases and J by 11 bases, with 18 bases between them. CDR1 and CDR2 from the germline V gene are MDHEN and SYDVKM. CDR3 coding DNA: TGTGCCAGCATTGCACGGCGGGTTGAGGCCCAGCATTTT. Translation gives CASIARRVEAQHF.

This chain joins TRBV5-1 and TRBJ1-1; 11 bases agree with TRBD1. The CDR3 loop spans 14 amino acids. Trimming removed 5 bases from V and 4 bases from J; junction bases left unmatched: 4. Looked up from germline, CDR1 is SGHRS and CDR2 is YFSETQ. CDR3 bases: TGCGCCAGCAGAACCGGGACAGGGGGCACTGAAGCTTTCTTT. This gives the protein CASRTGTGGTEAFF.

J is TRBJ1-1 and V is TRBV5-1; D is perhaps TRBD1 (5 bases). CDR1 is SGHRS and CDR2 is YFSETQ in the germline V gene. CDR3 size: 14 residues. Between the trimmed V and J ends, which lost 4 bases and 1 base, there was a span of 11 bases. The CDR3 here is CASSPGHGNTEAFF. CDR3 in DNA: TGCGCCAGCAGCCCCGGACACGGGAACACTGAAGCTTTCTTT.

V gene TRBV27 combines with J gene TRBJ2-5; the match to TRBD2 covers 10 bases. V shed 6 bases, J shed 5 bases, and the junction held 6 bases outside the gene matches. CDR1 MNHEY and CDR2 SMNVEV come from the germline V gene (reference sequence). The CDR3 runs to 14 residues. DNA for the CDR3: TGTGCCAGCAGGGCAGCGGGGGGGCCGGAGACCCAGTACTTC. It encodes CASRAAGGPETQYF.

CDR3 sequence (DNA): TGTGCCACCAGTGAAGCCGGGACAGGATGGCTAAATGGCTACACCTTC. This encodes CATSEAGTGWLNGYTF. This chain links TRBV24-1 with TRBJ1-2; 8 bases match TRBD1. V lost 4 bases and J lost 6; bases outside the gene matches: 12. CDR1 is KGHDR, CDR2 SFDVKD, per germline. The CDR3 is 16 amino acids.

In this sample, this clone turned up a few times. DNA of the CDR3: TGTGCCAGCAGTTACTCTCACCAGGGTAGGTCCTACGAGCAGTACTTC. Its protein is CASSYSHQGRSYEQYF. The chain carries TRBV6-5 and TRBJ2-7; the D gene is possibly TRBD1 (5 bases). Germline V gives CDR1 MNHEY, CDR2 SVGAGI. V lost 0 bases, J lost 1 base, and 13 bases lay in between. The CDR3 sequence is 16 residues long.

The J gene is TRBJ1-1, the V gene TRBV28; 8 nucleotides align to TRBD1. Trimming at V came to 4 bases and at J to 2 bases, leaving 3 bases not matched to a gene. Germline CDR1 reads MDHEN; CDR2 reads SYDVKM. The CDR3 sequence is 14 residues long. Here the CDR3 DNA reads TGTGCCAGCAGTTCACAGGGGGGCAACACTGAAGCTTTCTTT. Translated, it gives CASSSQGGNTEAFF.

The V gene is TRBV5-4, the J gene TRBJ1-1, with D possibly TRBD1 on 5 matching bases. The CDR3 is made up of 15 amino acids. The germline V gene encodes CDR1 SGHNT and CDR2 YYREEE (reference sequence). V shed 6 bases and J shed 3 bases, with 18 bases lying between them. The CDR3 DNA is TGTGCCAGCACCCTAGCGGGGGATCAGGACACTGAAGCTTTCTTT. Translated: CASTLAGDQDTEAFF.

This clone was seen more than once but under ten times. The chain links TRBV7-8 to TRBJ1-6; the D gene is possibly TRBD1 (5 bases). The germline CDR1 and CDR2 sequences are SGHVS and FQNEAQ. The CDR3 has 18 residues. V was pared by 7 bases and J by 7 bases, with 26 bases between. The CDR3 bases are TGTGCCAGCACGATAGGTGCGCGGGGGACGGGGACGAATTCACCCCTCCACTTT. This codes for CASTIGARGTGTNSPLHF.

This sequence joins TRBV5-1 and TRBJ2-5; a possible D gene is TRBD2 (6 bases). The V gene's germline CDR1 is SGHRS and CDR2 YFSETQ. V was cut by 0 bases and J by 5 bases, with 17 bases left in between. The CDR3 is 16 amino acids. This CDR3 is CASSLGAVSGDETQYF. Written as DNA, the CDR3 is TGCGCCAGCAGCTTGGGGGCTGTATCGGGGGACGAGACCCAGTACTTC.

This chain joins TRBV6-5 and TRBJ1-1; 9 nucleotides agree with TRBD1. Germline-derived CDR1 and CDR2 are MNHEY and SVGAGI. CDR3 length equals 15 residues. V dropped 6 bases and J dropped 1; count of bases not matched to a gene: 6. CDR3 nucleotides: TGTGCCAGCAGACCGACAGGGGGGAAGAACACTGAAGCTTTCTTT. It yields the protein CASRPTGGKNTEAFF.

The chain has TRBV6-5 and TRBJ1-6; 8 bases are a match to TRBD1. The V gene end was trimmed by 7 bases and the J gene end by 7 bases; junction bases not matched to a gene: 9. CDR3 size: 15 residues. Germline CDR1 is MNHEY and CDR2 is SVGAGI. This chain's CDR3 is CASTTRTGNNSPLHF. CDR3 nucleotide sequence: TGTGCCAGCACCACGAGGACAGGGAACAATTCACCCCTCCACTTT.

Comments on this clone: Other nucleotide sequences from this sample produce the same CDR3. The rearrangement links TRBV18 to TRBJ2-5, with D maybe TRBD2 (5 bases). With 2 bases removed from V and 1 base from J, the gap between germline ends came to 8 bases. In germline, CDR1 is KGHSH, CDR2 LQKENI. This CDR3 spans 14 amino acids. The CDR3 sequence is CASSPGLAQETQYF. The CDR3 DNA is TGTGCCAGCTCACCAGGGCTAGCCCAAGAGACCCAGTACTTC.

The V and J genes are TRBV7-9 and TRBJ1-6; 8 bases fit TRBD1. CDR1 and CDR2 from the germline V gene are SEHNR and FQNEAQ (reference sequence). The length of the CDR3 is 16 residues. The J segment lost 7 bases and the V segment lost 5 bases, leaving 10 bases of the junction unmatched. CDR3 nucleotide sequence: TGTGCCAGCAGCCGAGGACAGGGAGGACGGAATTCACCCCTCCACTTT. Encoded protein: CASSRGQGGRNSPLHF.

This chain joins TRBV6-1 and TRBJ2-1, with 11 positions matching TRBD2. The V gene's germline CDR1 is MNHNS and CDR2 SASEGT. V shed 3 bases and J 12 bases; nucleotides not matched to a gene: 1. The CDR3 totals 12 residues. CDR3 sequence reads: CASSETSGAQFF. CDR3 coding DNA: TGTGCCAGCAGTGAGACTAGCGGGGCGCAGTTCTTC.

The chain joins TRBV2 to TRBJ1-1; D uncertain. The CDR3 extends over 13 amino acids. The germline CDR1 and CDR2 sequences are SNHLY and FYNNEI. V lost 4 bases and J 11 bases, leaving 17 bases between the germline ends. The CDR3 nucleotides read TGTGCCAGCAGTGGGAAGGAGTTCGGCCGGGCTTTCTTT. It codes for CASSGKEFGRAFF. Supplemented by reference TRBV2 and TRBJ1-1, the full variable domain reads EPEVTQTPSHQVTQMGQEVILRCVPISNHLYFYWYRQILGQKVEFLVSFYNNEISEKSEIFDDQFSVERPDGSNFTLKIRSTKLEDSAMYFCASSGKEFGRAFFGQGTRLTVV.

This clone appeared a few times. The chain is built from TRBV5-4 and TRBJ1-6, with 9 bases matching TRBD1. Germline V gene sequence: CDR1 SGHNT, CDR2 YYREEE (reference sequence). This CDR3 has 16 amino acids. V lost 9 bases and J lost 6; bases outside the gene matches: 13. CDR3 in DNA: TGTGCCACCCGGTCTCCGACAGGGGGTAGTAATTCACCCCTCCACTTT. The encoded protein is CATRSPTGGSNSPLHF.